Listed below are T cell receptor beta chains from one sample, sequenced in a study of OX40 agonist ivuxolimab in advanced cancers. Sequenced by immunoSEQ multiplex PCR; TCRdb stores in-frame clones only, minus some. Of 55,000 to 90,000 clones detected, approximately 81% appear once; the ten largest clones hold over 0.95%. The sample here was CD4+ or CD8+ T cells sorted from blood, taken in a trial of the OX40 agonist ivuxolimab. The receptors were gathered from an adult with an advanced solid tumor such as melanoma, head and neck, liver or kidney cancer. Each CDR3 is given without its conserved first and last residue. The size field is filled for only some rows; it gives once, few, many or a size class.

v_gene | abundance | CDR3aa
TRBV5-4 | - | ASSFFLQGHNEQF
TRBV6-4 | - | ASRVTGTANTEAF
TRBV2 | - | ASRGDSSNEKLF
TRBV18 | - | ASSPKSQDTQY
TRBV4-1 | - | ASSQEGRAKTEAF
TRBV2 | - | ASRPDSYEQY
TRBV6-5 | many | ASSWGLAFEQY
TRBV30 | - | AWSGGGSGNTIY
TRBV29-1 | few | SVAPQGGNQPQH
TRBV19 | once | ASTSGGPGAGELF
TRBV10-3 | - | AISGSTGPSEAF
TRBV5-6 | - | ASSLEQHVFYYGYT
TRBV5-1 | - | ASSGTTGPVTEAF
TRBV11-3 | - | ASSPRGGENTEAF
TRBV6-1 | once | ASSERGLAGGWADTQY
TRBV27 | - | ASRMSSGNTIY
TRBV11-2 | - | ASSVTKNTEAF
TRBV2 | - | ASITGPNTEAF
TRBV5-1 | - | ASSFWVSWDYGYT
TRBV10-1 | - | ASRNDTQY
TRBV7-8 | - | ASRVDRAGEQY
TRBV27 | - | ASSSWLDYEQY
TRBV6-5 | few | ASSRTGTGGGYT
TRBV7-9 | - | ASSLKGSNQPQH
TRBV20-1 | - | SASEGETQY
TRBV4-2 | - | ASSQEVSYEQY
TRBV15 | once | ATSREDWAGEQY
TRBV28 | - | ASRTTGMVAGNTIY
TRBV28 | - | ASSSREQF
TRBV4-1 | - | ASSHAGTGGNQPQH
TRBV28 | once | ASSSDRGDYGYT
TRBV11-2 | - | ASSLITNTQY
TRBV5-1 | - | ASWTGGRYNEQF
TRBV2 | - | ASSVRVNTEAF
TRBV5-5 | - | ASSLVAAGGLNEQF
TRBV15 | - | ATSPSGAKTQY
TRBV25-1 | once | ASRPQGSHGYT
TRBV5-1 | - | ASSLGGLADTQY
TRBV11-2 | once | ASSLSRGTQETQY
TRBV5-6 | - | ASSLRGSGGPPDYEQY
TRBV25-1 | few | ASSVSGGTGELF
TRBV19 | - | ASRQQVSRNEQY
TRBV6-1 | - | ASSWDGGYT
TRBV9 | once | ASSFSGTDYYEQY
TRBV5-4 | - | ASSLPGTPGHEQY
TRBV5-4 | - | ASRHTSGRNTGELF
TRBV9 | once | ASSVDVGELF
TRBV10-3 | - | AIRTDRGLSNEQF
TRBV11-2 | medium-sized | ASSLGRNNQPQH
TRBV6-1 | - | ASRDTGDQPQH
TRBV30 | - | AWSLQLNTEAF
TRBV7-9 | - | ASSLAHPNSGYT
TRBV9 | - | ASSIGNGVTRHLRTGELF
TRBV10-3 | - | AIKGTGFGNQPQH
TRBV11-3 | - | ASSSSGQGGTEAF
TRBV6-1 | - | ASSEGSDTQY
TRBV18 | few | ASSPPNRADEKLF
TRBV10-2 | - | ASRVDRGTEAF
TRBV19 | - | ASSMGISGTLNQPQH